The clone carrying this T cell receptor beta chain has only one observation. Its antigen remains unknown. The sample originates from a study of cytomegalovirus exposure and HLA in healthy donors. Study-wide background: Approximately 170 million T cells yielded 117 million unique TCR beta sequences in earlier analysis. Whole-study findings and limits: Reports showed the classifier diagnosing cytomegalovirus status with high specificity and sensitivity. Some V segments, TRBV6-2 and TRBV6-3 among them, were indistinguishable and were therefore excluded.

It was with 60 Vbeta and 13 Jbeta primers that the PCR ran. Assay: immunoSEQ multiplex PCR; the TCRdb copy retains only in-frame clones and omits some. There are some 150,000 clones in the sample; roughly 85% occur only once, and 2.3% lies in the top ten. Healthy individuals who donated bone marrow served as the donors. The V gene end was trimmed by 5 bases and the J gene end by 1 base; junction bases not matched to a gene: 5. CDR3 size: 16 residues. Germline V gives CDR1 SNHLY, CDR2 FYNNEI. The sequence came from a woman under 30 in good health and CMV-seronegative. Sequenced: PBMCs. The chain links TRBV2 to TRBJ2-5, with 12 nucleotides matching TRBD2. CDR3 nucleotides: TGTGCCAGCAGTAGTGGACTAGCGGGACCCCAAGAGACCCAGTACTTC. This sequence encodes CASSSGLAGPQETQYF.